The 16 T cell receptor beta chains reported below all come from one sample, sequenced in a study of blood T cells in healthy people across ages. A second roughly 6 to 12 cycle PCR used barcoded and J-beta primers. TCRdb redid the calling of the 5' RACE reads with MiXCR, one entry per CDR3 protein. Of hundreds of thousands of distinct CDR3 sequences detected, around 50% appear once; the ten largest clones hold roughly 24%. The sample consisted of blood. The receptors derive from a man between 35 and 55 years old in good health.

This clonotype was found a few times. The chain recombines TRBV7-2 with TRBJ1-1, with 8 bases aligning to TRBD1. The V gene's germline CDR1 is SGHTA and CDR2 FQGNSA. With 1 base clipped from V and 0 bases from J, the junction kept 7 bases outside the gene matches. The CDR3 consists of 17 residues. Here the CDR3 DNA reads TGTGCCAGCAGCTTAGTCGGACAGGGCCTCATGAACACTGAAGCTTTCTTT. The encoded protein is CASSLVGQGLMNTEAFF.

This clonotype was detected only a few times. The V and J genes are TRBV7-6 and TRBJ1-1; D is unresolved. The V gene's germline CDR1 is SGHVS and CDR2 FNYEAQ. V was shortened by 1 base and J by 2 bases, with 17 bases between the two germline ends. The CDR3 contains 17 residues. CDR3 amino acids: CASSLGFSSAHNTEAFF. CDR3 sequence (DNA): TGTGCCAGCAGCTTAGGGTTCAGCAGTGCGCATAACACTGAAGCTTTCTTT.

This clonotype has only a few counts. The chain recombines TRBV10-3 with TRBJ2-5; D not resolved. The CDR3 covers 13 residues. CDR1 is ENHRY and CDR2 is SYGVKD in the germline V gene. V lost 4 bases, J lost 2 bases, and 8 bases lay in between. CDR3 region: CAISGSVQETQYF. CDR3 nucleotides: TGTGCCATCAGTGGAAGTGTACAAGAGACCCAGTACTTC.

The gene calls are TRBV6-6 and TRBJ2-5; D gene ambiguous. The germline gives CDR1 MNHNY, CDR2 SVGAGI (reference sequence). Trimming left V 6 bases short and J 4 bases short, with 21 bases between. The CDR3 is 16 residues long. The CDR3 is CASRLPVLFGRETQYF. CDR3 sequence (DNA): TGTGCCAGCAGACTACCCGTGTTATTCGGCCGAGAGACCCAGTACTTC.

The sample holds one count of this clonotype. The chain uses TRBV7-8 and TRBJ2-5; maybe TRBD2 (5 bases). V was cut by 5 bases and J by 2 bases, with 15 bases left in between. This CDR3 has 15 amino acids. Germline V gene data show CDR1 as SGHVS and CDR2 as FQNEAQ. The CDR3 protein is CASSPASGPQETQYF. The CDR3, as DNA: TGTGCCAGCAGCCCGGCCAGCGGCCCACAAGAGACCCAGTACTTC. Combining the CDR3 with reference TRBV7-8 and TRBJ2-5 gives the whole variable domain GAGVSQSPRYKVAKRGQDVALRCDPISGHVSLFWYQQALGQGPEFLTYFQNEAQLDKSGLPSDRFFAERPEGSVSTLKIQRTQQEDSAVYLCASSPASGPQETQYFGPGTRLLVL.

This clonotype was counted once. The genes are TRBV14 and TRBJ1-1; TRBD1 matches at 7 bases. The CDR3 is 16 residues long. The trim removed 3 bases at V and 0 bases at J, leaving 7 bases unmatched. Per germline, CDR1 SGHDN and CDR2 FVKESK. CDR3: CASSQGPGQMNTEAFF. The CDR3 region has the DNA TGTGCCAGCAGCCAGGGTCCGGGACAGATGAACACTGAAGCTTTCTTT.

The chain links TRBV20-1 to TRBJ2-3, with D hard to call. The CDR3 loop spans 15 amino acids. The germline CDR1 and CDR2 sequences are DFQATT and SNEGSKA (reference sequence). V was pared by 3 bases and J by 0 bases, with 13 bases between. CDR3 sequence reads: CSASSGERSTDTQYF. In DNA, the CDR3 is TGCAGTGCTAGTTCTGGGGAAAGAAGCACAGATACGCAGTATTTT.

This clonotype was seen more than once but under ten times. The rearrangement links TRBV4-3 to TRBJ2-3; D perhaps matches TRBD1 (5 bases). The CDR3 is made up of 16 amino acids. Germline V CDR1 and CDR2: LGHNA, YSLEER. The germline V and J ends were trimmed by 0 bases and 0 bases, with 10 bases remaining between them. CDR3 region: CASSQEGEASTDTQYF. In nucleotides, the CDR3 is TGCGCCAGCAGCCAAGAAGGGGAAGCTAGCACAGATACGCAGTATTTT.

This clonotype was seen only a few times. This chain uses TRBV6-1 with TRBJ1-2, with unresolved D. The germline V and J ends were trimmed by 8 bases and 2 bases, with 9 bases remaining between them. The CDR3 covers 12 residues. Germline V gives CDR1 MNHNS, CDR2 SASEGT. CDR3 DNA sequence: TGTGCCAGCGTCGACGGGAACTATGGCTACACCTTC. It encodes CASVDGNYGYTF.

The genes are TRBV12-3 or TRBV12-4 and TRBJ2-4, with D possibly being TRBD1 or TRBD2 (5 bases each). The CDR3 is made up of 16 amino acids. The V end lost 1 base, the J end lost 1 base, and 11 bases lay between the germline ends. CDR3: CASSLVGRSAKNIQYF. DNA of the CDR3: TGTGCCAGCAGTTTAGTGGGACGATCGGCCAAAAACATTCAGTACTTC.

Only one count was recorded for this clonotype. The gene calls are TRBV6-1 and TRBJ1-1, with D unclear. This CDR3 has 13 amino acids. V dropped 5 bases and J dropped 2 bases, with 9 bases sitting between them. Germline V gives CDR1 MNHNS, CDR2 SASEGT. In nucleotides, the CDR3 is TGTGCCAGCAGTAGGCCCCCTAACACTGAAGCTTTCTTT. Protein product: CASSRPPNTEAFF.

There are many counts of this clonotype. This rearrangement joins TRBV7-2 to TRBJ2-7; D gene unclear. Trimming shortened V by 2 bases and J by 3 bases, and 8 bases separated the two germline ends. This CDR3 has 13 residues. Germline CDR1 reads SGHTA; CDR2 reads FQGNSA. The CDR3 is CASSLPGGYEQYF. CDR3 in DNA: TGTGCCAGCAGCTTACCCGGTGGCTACGAGCAGTACTTC.

This chain uses TRBV5-1 with TRBJ2-3; perhaps TRBD1 as D (5 bases). The ends were cut back, 0 bases at V and 1 base at J, with 9 bases in the middle. From germline, CDR1 is SGHRS and CDR2 YFSETQ. This CDR3 contains 15 residues. CDR3 amino acids: CASSLGQFGTDTQYF. The CDR3 coding sequence is TGCGCCAGCAGCTTGGGACAGTTTGGCACAGATACGCAGTATTTT.

This clonotype turned up a few times. CDR3 amino acids: CSGRRETQYF. CDR3 sequence (DNA): TGCAGTGGGAGGCGGGAGACCCAGTACTTC. The chain employs TRBV20-1 and TRBJ2-5; a possible D gene is TRBD2 (5 bases). V gave up 7 bases and J gave up 5 bases, with 8 bases separating them. CDR3 length equals 10 residues. Germline values: CDR1 DFQATT, CDR2 SNEGSKA (reference sequence).

This clonotype was counted between two and nine times. The gene calls are TRBV20-1 and TRBJ2-5, with D hard to call. V dropped 2 bases and J dropped 5 bases, with 12 bases sitting between them. CDR1 is DFQATT and CDR2 is SNEGSKA in the germline V gene (reference sequence). The CDR3 is made up of 13 amino acids. CDR3 nucleotide sequence: TGCAGTGCTAGAAATACAATTTGGGAGACCCAGTACTTC. It specifies CSARNTIWETQYF.

This clonotype was detected once. The chain joins TRBV21-1 to TRBJ2-5; TRBD2, the table's D call, lacks a check against the DNA. TRBV21-1 is described as a pseudogene. This CDR3 comprises 16 residues. Written as DNA, the CDR3 is TGTGCCAGCAGCAAAGCGCGTGGGAGACCCTACAATGAGCAGTACTTC. It specifies CASSKARGRPYNEQYF.